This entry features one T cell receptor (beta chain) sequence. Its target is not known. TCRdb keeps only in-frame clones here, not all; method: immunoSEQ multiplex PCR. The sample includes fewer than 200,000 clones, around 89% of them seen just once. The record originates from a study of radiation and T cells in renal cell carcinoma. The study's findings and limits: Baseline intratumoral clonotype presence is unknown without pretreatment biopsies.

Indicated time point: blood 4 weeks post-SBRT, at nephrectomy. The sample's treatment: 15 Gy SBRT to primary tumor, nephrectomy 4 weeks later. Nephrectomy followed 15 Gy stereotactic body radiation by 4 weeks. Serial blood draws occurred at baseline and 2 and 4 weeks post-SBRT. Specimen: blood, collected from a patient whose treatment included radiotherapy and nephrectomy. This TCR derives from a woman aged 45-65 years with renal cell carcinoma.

CDR3 coding DNA: TGTGCCAGCAGCTTTGGGGGGGCCGGCAATCAGCCCCAGCATTTT. It translates to CASSFGGAGNQPQHF. V gene TRBV7-9 combines with J gene TRBJ1-5; possibly TRBD1 for D (6 bases). V was pared by 3 bases and J by 2 bases, with 11 bases between. This CDR3 has 15 residues. The germline V gene has CDR1 SEHNR and CDR2 FQNEAQ (reference sequence).